This T cell receptor (beta chain) was obtained from a study of cytomegalovirus exposure and HLA in healthy donors. Study results and caveats: Most TCR sequences showed up rarely, but some public TCRs showed up in many donors. Published work reported that the classifier diagnosed cytomegalovirus status with high specificity and sensitivity.

Germline V gene lookup returns CDR1 MNHNS and CDR2 SASEGT. The CDR3 covers 17 residues. V shed 2 bases, J shed 5 bases, and the junction held 7 bases outside the gene matches. Comment on this clone: What it binds is unknown.

Clones were read by immunoSEQ multiplex PCR, and TCRdb kept only the in-frame ones, dropping some. The table records tens of thousands of clones, roughly 80% of them present only once. The sequence was collected from a woman under 30 in good health and CMV-seropositive. The chain carries TRBV6-1 and TRBJ2-1; 12 nucleotides align to TRBD2. Specimen: PBMCs. This CDR3 is CASSEPPRTSGDNEQFF. In DNA, the CDR3 is TGTGCCAGCAGTGAACCCCCCCGGACTAGCGGGGACAATGAGCAGTTCTTC.